The 20 T cell receptor beta chains below come from one sample, sequenced in a study of TIL therapy for anti-PD-1-resistant metastatic lung cancer. This was the immunoSEQ v3 assay. Measured with immunoSEQ multiplex PCR; TCRdb has only the in-frame clones, and not every one. Among about 50,000 clones listed, around 80% were seen once. Regarding time point: pre-treatment sample, taken before nivolumab and TIL therapy. This material consisted of blood, taken at baseline. The receptors were sampled from a woman between 30 and 79 years old with non-small cell lung cancer.

The genes are TRBV6-5 and TRBJ2-5; the match to TRBD1 covers 9 bases. The trim removed 6 bases at V and 6 bases at J, leaving 8 bases unmatched. CDR1 and CDR2 from the germline V gene are MNHEY and SVGAGI. The CDR3 extends over 14 amino acids. This CDR3 reads CASRTTGGGKTQYF. In DNA form, the CDR3 reads TGTGCCAGCAGGACCACAGGGGGCGGAAAGACCCAGTACTTC.

This clone was counted once. The chain employs TRBV18 and TRBJ2-1; no reliable D call. The CDR3 contains 13 residues. Per germline, CDR1 KGHSH and CDR2 LQKENI. The V end lost 2 bases, the J end lost 7 bases, and 9 bases lay between the germline ends. This chain's CDR3 is CASSPSEGNEQFF. The CDR3 nucleotides read TGTGCCAGCTCACCATCGGAAGGAAATGAGCAGTTCTTC.

The gene calls are TRBV5-1 and TRBJ1-1; weak D call: TRBD1 (5 bases). This CDR3 spans 14 amino acids. Trimming stripped 7 bases from V and 0 bases from J, with 13 bases between. The germline gives CDR1 SGHRS, CDR2 YFSETQ. The CDR3 loop reads CASLRDSMNTEAFF. The CDR3 DNA reads as TGCGCCAGCCTTCGGGACTCCATGAACACTGAAGCTTTCTTT.

This chain joins TRBV27 and TRBJ2-7; weak D call: TRBD1 (6 bases). V was trimmed by 6 bases and J by 4 bases, leaving 16 bases between them. CDR3 length equals 14 residues. Germline V gene sequence: CDR1 MNHEY, CDR2 SMNVEV (reference sequence). CDR3 region: CASRKSPGVYEQYF. The CDR3 DNA follows: TGTGCCAGCAGGAAATCACCAGGGGTTTACGAGCAGTACTTC.

This chain uses TRBV5-4 with TRBJ2-5, with D possibly matching TRBD1 (6 bases). The J call may not be correct, given that the DNA end is closer to TRBJ2-7. The V gene's germline CDR1 is SGHNT and CDR2 YYREEE (reference sequence). This CDR3 region has 14 residues. Here the CDR3 reads CASSLVAGENEQYF. The CDR3 coding sequence is TGTGCCAGCAGCTTAGTAGCAGGGGAGAACGAGCAGTACTTC.

CDR3 sequence: CASSFGGGNTGELFF. The CDR3 DNA follows: TGCGCCAGCAGCTTCGGAGGTGGGAACACCGGGGAGCTGTTTTTT. The V call is TRBV5-1, the J call TRBJ2-2, with D maybe TRBD2 (5 bases). The V end was cut by 2 bases, the J end by 1 base, with 9 bases between. This CDR3 contains 15 residues. Per germline, CDR1 SGHRS and CDR2 YFSETQ.

Here the CDR3 DNA reads TGTGCCAGCAGCTCCCAGGTGGACACTGAAGCTTTCTTT. Residues: CASSSQVDTEAFF. This chain connects TRBV7-2 to TRBJ1-1, with D unresolved. The germline V gene has CDR1 SGHTA and CDR2 FQGNSA. This CDR3 has 13 residues. V lost 4 bases and J 3 bases, leaving 9 bases between the germline ends.

CDR3 region: CASRPPGWFRDGNTGELFF. CDR3 bases: TGTGCCAGCAGACCTCCCGGCTGGTTTCGGGATGGAAACACCGGGGAGCTGTTTTTT. This chain joins TRBV7-2 and TRBJ2-2, with D tentatively TRBD2 (5 bases). Looked up from germline, CDR1 is SGHTA and CDR2 is FQGNSA. The CDR3 has 19 residues. With 6 bases removed from V and 2 bases from J, the gap between germline ends came to 25 bases.

The V gene is TRBV7-9, the J gene TRBJ2-5; TRBD2 matches 11 bases. This CDR3 has 17 residues. V was pared by 1 base and J by 0 bases, with 4 bases of the junction left unmatched. The germline V gene encodes CDR1 SEHNR and CDR2 FQNEAQ (reference sequence). CDR3 region: CASSLGGTSGHQETQYF. CDR3 nucleotide sequence: TGTGCCAGCAGCTTAGGAGGGACTAGCGGACACCAAGAGACCCAGTACTTC. The whole variable domain, filled in from reference TRBV7-9 and TRBJ2-5, reads DTGVSQNPRHKITKRGQNVTFRCDPISEHNRLYWYRQTLGQGPEFLTYFQNEAQLEKSRLLSDRFSAERPKGSFSTLEIQRTEQGDSAMYLCASSLGGTSGHQETQYFGPGTRLLVL.

V gene TRBV6-5 combines with J gene TRBJ1-2, with a weak D call TRBD1 (5 bases). V shed 0 bases and J shed 6 bases, with 11 bases lying between them. The CDR3 sequence is 14 residues long. Germline lookup yields CDR1 MNHEY and CDR2 SVGAGI. This chain's CDR3 is CASSYSRQRNGYTF. The CDR3, as DNA: TGTGCCAGCAGTTACTCGCGACAGAGGAATGGCTACACCTTC.

The chain joins TRBV10-3 to TRBJ2-2; D may be TRBD2 (6 bases). Per germline, CDR1 ENHRY and CDR2 SYGVKD. The ends were cut back, 5 bases at V and 2 bases at J, with 9 bases in the middle. The CDR3 length is 14 residues. CDR3 sequence reads: CAISYSGNTGELFF. In DNA, the CDR3 is TGTGCCATCAGTTATAGCGGAAACACCGGGGAGCTGTTTTTT.

The V gene is TRBV7-9, the J gene TRBJ2-7; D not resolved. Per germline, CDR1 SEHNR and CDR2 FQNEAQ (reference sequence). The CDR3 is 12 amino acids. Between the trimmed V and J ends, which lost 2 bases and 2 bases, there was a span of 4 bases. The CDR3 protein is CASSLNPYEQYF. The CDR3 nucleotides read TGTGCCAGCAGCTTAAACCCCTACGAGCAGTACTTC.

The genes are TRBV5-1 and TRBJ1-1; D is undetermined. CDR1 is SGHRS and CDR2 is YFSETQ in the germline V gene. V lost 0 bases, J lost 5 bases, and 14 bases lay in between. CDR3 length equals 15 residues. CDR3 DNA sequence: TGCGCCAGCAGCTTGGGGACCGCGTCGGGGACTGAAGCTTTCTTT. It specifies CASSLGTASGTEAFF.

This clone has a handful of counts. The V call is TRBV7-3, the J call TRBJ1-1; tentative D call: TRBD1 (6 bases). The germline gives CDR1 SGHTA, CDR2 FQGTGA. CDR3 length equals 14 residues. V was shortened by 3 bases and J by 5 bases, with 13 bases between the two germline ends. The CDR3 reads CASSLTTGLTEAFF. The CDR3 DNA is TGTGCCAGCAGCTTGACTACAGGGCTTACTGAAGCTTTCTTT.

The chain combines TRBV7-2 with TRBJ1-2; 12 bases are a match to TRBD1. Losses at the gene ends were 1 base for V and 3 bases for J; bases not matched to a gene: 3. Per the germline V gene, CDR1 is SGHTA and CDR2 is FQGNSA. This CDR3 contains 16 residues. The CDR3 loop is CASSLGGQGADYGYTF. In DNA, the CDR3 is TGTGCCAGCAGCTTAGGGGGACAGGGGGCGGACTATGGCTACACCTTC.

V and J are TRBV7-8 and TRBJ2-5; the D is unclear. The J call may be wrong; the DNA end is better matched by TRBJ2-7. The CDR3 has 12 amino acids. CDR1 is SGHVS, CDR2 FQNEAQ, per germline. Written as DNA, the CDR3 is TGTGCCAGCAGCCTTAGTTTTTACGAGCAGTACTTC. Protein product: CASSLSFYEQYF.

The chain employs TRBV7-9 and TRBJ1-1; the D is unclear. The CDR3 spans 16 residues. Germline values: CDR1 SEHNR, CDR2 FQNEAQ (reference sequence). V was shortened by 4 bases and J by 0 bases, with 15 bases between the two germline ends. The CDR3 DNA reads TGTGCCAGCAGCTCGCCCAGCTACGGGATGAACACTGAAGCTTTCTTT. This translates into CASSSPSYGMNTEAFF.

The chain couples TRBV11-2 to TRBJ2-7; 9 bases align to TRBD1. This CDR3 comprises 18 residues. Per germline, CDR1 SGHAT and CDR2 FQNNGV. V shed 7 bases and J 2 bases; nucleotides not matched to a gene: 18. The CDR3 region is CASTPFLRPDRGPYEQYF. The CDR3 DNA is TGTGCCAGCACCCCTTTCCTCCGTCCGGACAGGGGCCCCTACGAGCAGTACTTC.

This clone showed up just a few times. This rearrangement joins TRBV7-9 to TRBJ2-2; possible D gene TRBD2, 6 bases. This CDR3 has 12 amino acids. V lost 1 base and J lost 10, with 7 bases in between. In germline, CDR1 is SEHNR, CDR2 FQNEAQ (reference sequence). CDR3 loop: CASSLGREELFF. The CDR3, as DNA: TGTGCCAGCAGCTTAGGGAGGGAGGAGCTGTTTTTT.

The chain combines TRBV11-2 with TRBJ1-2, with a weak D call TRBD1 (5 bases). The CDR3 consists of 14 residues. Germline V gene data show CDR1 as SGHAT and CDR2 as FQNNGV. Trimming took off 2 bases at V and 6 bases at J, with 13 bases between the two ends. CDR3 nucleotide sequence: TGTGCCAGCAGCTTAACCCGCGCGGGGGATGGCTACACCTTC. Its translation is CASSLTRAGDGYTF.